Given below is one T cell receptor beta chain in context. The final CDR3 position lacks the conserved phenylalanine or tryptophan, pointing to a likely read error. Trimming took off 8 bases at V and 0 bases at J, with 8 bases between the two ends. Germline-derived CDR1 and CDR2 are MNHEY and SVGEGT. This CDR3 comprises 13 residues. These data come from a study of T-cell memory formation after mild COVID-19. Study background: Largely, the TCR clusters proved donor specific.

Employing constant-segment primers, 5'RACE generated TCR alpha and TCR beta cDNA libraries bearing sample barcodes and UMIs. One entry per CDR3 protein, called by TCRdb with MiXCR from the 5' RACE reads. The sample has around 190,000 distinct CDR3 sequences, around a sixth seen once. Specimen: PBMCs or a T cell subset sorted from them (not recorded which). This clonotype was sampled from a man younger than 35 who had mild COVID-19 (a few samples of this study predate the infection). Cell type and time point are not known. This rearrangement joins TRBV6-2 or TRBV6-3 to TRBJ1-5; no clear D. For the CDR3, the DNA is TGTGCCAGCGCAACGGCTAGCAATCAGCCCCAGCATTGT. This translates into CASATASNQPQHC.